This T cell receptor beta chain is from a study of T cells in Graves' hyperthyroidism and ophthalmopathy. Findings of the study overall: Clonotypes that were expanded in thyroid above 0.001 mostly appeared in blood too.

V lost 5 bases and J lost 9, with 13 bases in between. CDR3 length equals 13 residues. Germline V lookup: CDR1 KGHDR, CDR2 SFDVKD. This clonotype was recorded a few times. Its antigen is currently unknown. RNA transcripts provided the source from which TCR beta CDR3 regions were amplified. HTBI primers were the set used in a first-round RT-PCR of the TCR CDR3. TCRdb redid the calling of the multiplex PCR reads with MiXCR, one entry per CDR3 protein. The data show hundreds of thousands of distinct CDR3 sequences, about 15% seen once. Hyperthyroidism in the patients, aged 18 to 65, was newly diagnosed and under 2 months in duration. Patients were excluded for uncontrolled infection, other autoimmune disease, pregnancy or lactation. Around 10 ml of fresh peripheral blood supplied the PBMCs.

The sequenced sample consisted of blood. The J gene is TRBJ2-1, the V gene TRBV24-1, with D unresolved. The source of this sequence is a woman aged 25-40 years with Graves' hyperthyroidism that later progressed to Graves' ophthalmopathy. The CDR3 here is CATSGSLPGEQFF. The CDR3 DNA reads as TGTGCCACCAGTGGATCGCTGCCGGGTGAGCAGTTCTTC.